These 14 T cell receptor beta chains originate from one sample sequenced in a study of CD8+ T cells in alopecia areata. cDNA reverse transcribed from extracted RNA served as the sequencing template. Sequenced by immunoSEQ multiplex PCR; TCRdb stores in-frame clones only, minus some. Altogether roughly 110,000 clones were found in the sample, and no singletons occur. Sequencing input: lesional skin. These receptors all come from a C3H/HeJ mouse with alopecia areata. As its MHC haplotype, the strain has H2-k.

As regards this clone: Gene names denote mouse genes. CDR3 bases read: TGTGCTAGCAGTAGGGACAGGACAAACACCGGG. Translation gives CASSRDRTNTG. The complete CDR3 reads CASSRDRTNTGQLYF. The rearrangement joins TRBV17 to TRBJ2-2, with 7 positions matching TRBD1. The read stops 4 residues short of the end of the CDR3; the missing end is completed from the germline J gene. Germline V gene data show CDR1 as MNHDT and CDR2 as YYDKIL. This CDR3 contains 15 residues. J gave up 0 bases and V 3 bases, and 1 base lay outside the gene matches.

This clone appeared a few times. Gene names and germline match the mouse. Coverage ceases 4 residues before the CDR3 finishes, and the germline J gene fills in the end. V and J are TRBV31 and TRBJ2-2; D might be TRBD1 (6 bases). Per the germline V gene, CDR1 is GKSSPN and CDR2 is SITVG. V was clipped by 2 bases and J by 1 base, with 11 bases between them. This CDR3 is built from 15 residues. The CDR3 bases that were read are TGTGCCTGGAGTAGCCAGGGGATAAACACCGGG. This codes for CAWSSQGINTG. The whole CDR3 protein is CAWSSQGINTGQLYF.

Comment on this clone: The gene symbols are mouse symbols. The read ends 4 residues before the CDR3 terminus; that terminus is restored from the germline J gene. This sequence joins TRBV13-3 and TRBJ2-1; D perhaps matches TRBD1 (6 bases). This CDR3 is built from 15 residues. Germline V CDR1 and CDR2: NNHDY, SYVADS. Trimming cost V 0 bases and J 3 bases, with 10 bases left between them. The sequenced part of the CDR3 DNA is TGTGCCAGCAGTGATGGGGGGACAACCTATGCT. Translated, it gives CASSDGGTTYA. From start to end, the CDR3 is CASSDGGTTYAEQFF.

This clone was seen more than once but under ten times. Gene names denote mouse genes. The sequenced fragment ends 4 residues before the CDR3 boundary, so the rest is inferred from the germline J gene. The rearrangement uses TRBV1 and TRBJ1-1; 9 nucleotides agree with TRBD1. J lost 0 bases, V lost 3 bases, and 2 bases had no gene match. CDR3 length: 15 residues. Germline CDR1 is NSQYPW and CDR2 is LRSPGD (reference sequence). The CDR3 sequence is CTCSARTGENTEVFF. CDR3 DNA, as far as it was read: TGCACCTGCAGTGCTCGGACAGGGGAGAACACA.

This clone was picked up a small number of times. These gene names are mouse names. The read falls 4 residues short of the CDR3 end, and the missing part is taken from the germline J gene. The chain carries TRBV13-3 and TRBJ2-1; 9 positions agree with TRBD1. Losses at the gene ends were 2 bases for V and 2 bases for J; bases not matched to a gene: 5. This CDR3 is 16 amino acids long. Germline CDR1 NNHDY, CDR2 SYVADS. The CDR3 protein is CASSETRDRDYAEQFF. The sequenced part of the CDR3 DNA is TGTGCCAGCAGTGAAACTCGGGACAGGGACTATGCT.

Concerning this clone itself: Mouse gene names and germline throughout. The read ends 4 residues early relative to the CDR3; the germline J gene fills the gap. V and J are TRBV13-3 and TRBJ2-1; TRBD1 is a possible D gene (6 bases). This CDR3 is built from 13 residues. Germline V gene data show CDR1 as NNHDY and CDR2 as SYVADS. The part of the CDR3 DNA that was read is TGTGCCAGCAGTGAGAACAGGGACGCT. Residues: CASSENRDA. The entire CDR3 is CASSENRDAEQFF.

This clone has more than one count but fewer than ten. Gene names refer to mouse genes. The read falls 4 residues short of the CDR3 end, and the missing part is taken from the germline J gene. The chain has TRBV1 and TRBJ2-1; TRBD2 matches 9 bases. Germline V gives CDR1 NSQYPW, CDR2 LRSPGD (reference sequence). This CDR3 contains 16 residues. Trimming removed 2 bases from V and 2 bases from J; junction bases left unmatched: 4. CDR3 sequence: CTCSALRDWDYAEQFF. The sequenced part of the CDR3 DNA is TGCACCTGCAGTGCACTCCGGGACTGGGACTATGCT.

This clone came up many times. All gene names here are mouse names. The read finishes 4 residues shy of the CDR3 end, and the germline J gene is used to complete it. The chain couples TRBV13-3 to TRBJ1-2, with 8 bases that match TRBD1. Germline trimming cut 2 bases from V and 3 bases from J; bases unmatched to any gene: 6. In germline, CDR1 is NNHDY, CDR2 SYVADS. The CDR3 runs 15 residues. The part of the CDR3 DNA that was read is TGTGCCAGCAGTGAGACAGGGGAGAGGGACTCC. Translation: CASSETGERDS. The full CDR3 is CASSETGERDSDYTF.

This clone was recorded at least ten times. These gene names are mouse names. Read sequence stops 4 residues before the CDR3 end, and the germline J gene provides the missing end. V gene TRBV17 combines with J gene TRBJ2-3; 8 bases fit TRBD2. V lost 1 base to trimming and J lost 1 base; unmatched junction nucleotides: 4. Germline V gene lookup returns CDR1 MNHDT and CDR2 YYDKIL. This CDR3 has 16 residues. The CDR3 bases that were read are TGTGCTAGCAGTAGAGGTCCGGGACTGGGTGCAGAA. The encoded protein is CASSRGPGLGAE. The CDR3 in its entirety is CASSRGPGLGAETLYF.

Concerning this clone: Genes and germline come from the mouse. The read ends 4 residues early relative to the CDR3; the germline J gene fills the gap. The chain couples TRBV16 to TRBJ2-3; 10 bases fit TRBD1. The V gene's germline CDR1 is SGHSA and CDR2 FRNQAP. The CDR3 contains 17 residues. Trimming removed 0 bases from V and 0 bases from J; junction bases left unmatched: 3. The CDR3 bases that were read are TGTGCAAGCAGCTTAGAAGACAGGGGGCCTAGTGCAGAA. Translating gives CASSLEDRGPSAE. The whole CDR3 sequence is CASSLEDRGPSAETLYF.

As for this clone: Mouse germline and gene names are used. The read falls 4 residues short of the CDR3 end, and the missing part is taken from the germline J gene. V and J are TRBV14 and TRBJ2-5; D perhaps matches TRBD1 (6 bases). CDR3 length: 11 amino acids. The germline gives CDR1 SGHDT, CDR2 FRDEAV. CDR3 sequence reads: CASSDRDTQYF. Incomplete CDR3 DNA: TGTGCCAGCAGTGACAGGGAC.

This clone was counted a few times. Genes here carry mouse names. CDR3 sequence reads: CASSDARGVRSQNTLYF. The CDR3 bases that were read are TGTGCCAGCAGTGATGCTCGGGGGGTAAGGAGTCAAAAC. The chain links TRBV13-3 to TRBJ2-4, with D possibly being TRBD2 (6 bases). The read terminates 4 residues ahead of where the CDR3 ends, so the germline J gene completes it. The germline V gene encodes CDR1 NNHDY and CDR2 SYVADS. Trimming stripped 0 bases from V and 0 bases from J, with 14 bases between. CDR3 length equals 17 residues.

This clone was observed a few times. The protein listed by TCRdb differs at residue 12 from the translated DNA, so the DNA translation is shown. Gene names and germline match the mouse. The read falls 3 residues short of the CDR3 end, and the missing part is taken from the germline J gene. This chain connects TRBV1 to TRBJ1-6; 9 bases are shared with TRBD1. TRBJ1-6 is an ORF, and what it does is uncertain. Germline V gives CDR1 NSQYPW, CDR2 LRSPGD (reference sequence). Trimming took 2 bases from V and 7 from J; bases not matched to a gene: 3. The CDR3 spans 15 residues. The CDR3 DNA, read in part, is TGCACCTGCAGTGCAACAGGGGGCGGAAATTCGCCC. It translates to CTCSATGGGNSP. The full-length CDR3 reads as CTCSATGGGNSPLYF.

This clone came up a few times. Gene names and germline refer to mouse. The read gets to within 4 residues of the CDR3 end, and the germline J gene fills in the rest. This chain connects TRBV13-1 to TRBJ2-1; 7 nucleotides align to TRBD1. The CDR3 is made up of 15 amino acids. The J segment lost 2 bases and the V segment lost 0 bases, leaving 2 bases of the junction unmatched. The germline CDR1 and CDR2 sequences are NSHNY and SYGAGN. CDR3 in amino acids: CASSDEGQHYAEQFF. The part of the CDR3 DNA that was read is TGTGCCAGCAGTGATGAGGGACAGCACTATGCT.